This T cell receptor (beta chain) was found in a study of T-cell memory formation after mild COVID-19. TCRdb re-derived calls from the 5' RACE reads in MiXCR, one entry per CDR3 protein. The sample holds about 170,000 distinct CDR3 sequences, approximately 13% seen once. V lost 1 base and J lost 6, with 13 bases in between. The CDR3 contains 15 residues. The V gene's germline CDR1 is SSHAT and CDR2 FNYEAQ (reference sequence). This clonotype was recorded many times. The sequence came from a man between 18 and 29 years old who had mild COVID-19 (a few samples of this study predate the infection). Cell type and time point are not known. The chain recombines TRBV7-7 with TRBJ2-1; a weak D match, TRBD2 (6 bases). The sequenced sample was PBMCs or a T cell subset sorted from them (not recorded which). CDR3 bases: TGTGCCAGCAGCTTAGACGGGACTCATCGCAATGAGCAGTTCTTC. It yields the protein CASSLDGTHRNEQFF.